This T cell receptor beta chain was retrieved from a study of T cell repertoires in cytomegalovirus infection. Turning to the study itself: CMV epitopes used comprised recently identified HLA-C-restricted ones and well-studied HLA-B-restricted ones. Indicated by public TCR beta signatures were CMV infection and matching HLA type. Study-wide results and caveats: Dominant in the ex vivo response were TCR beta clonotypes restricted by HLA-C and specific for CMV.

TCRdb ran MiXCR on the reads and lists one entry per CDR3 protein. The sample holds 830,000 or so distinct CDR3 sequences, approximately 30% seen once. The length of the CDR3 is 15 residues. Germline CDR1 is SGHVS and CDR2 is FNYEAQ. With 5 bases clipped from V and 8 bases from J, the junction kept 9 bases outside the gene matches. This clonotype has ten or more counts. Its antigen is not known. The rearrangement links TRBV7-6 to TRBJ1-6, with 7 bases identical to TRBD1. The sequencing used cultured CD8+ T cells from PBMCs, collected from culture after CMV antigen stimulation. The TCR originated in a human donor in good health (CMV status not recorded). Some clones in this sample may be carry-over from other donors' samples. The CDR3 is CASSRTGGRDSPLHF. The CDR3 DNA follows: TGTGCCAGCAGCAGGACAGGAGGCCGAGATTCACCCCTCCACTTT.